The 20 T cell receptor beta chains reported below all come from one sample, sequenced in a study of blood T cell repertoires in COVID-19. Data came from immunoSEQ multiplex PCR; TCRdb stores just in-frame clones and leaves some out. Here the sample spans around 100,000 clones, approximately 80% being singletons. Material: peripheral blood. Receptor source: a woman in her sixties or seventies with acute or convalescent COVID-19.

This clone turned up a few times. The CDR3 DNA reads TGTGCCAGCACCATCGGGACAGGGGGGGCCTACGAGCAGTACTTC. Translating it yields CASTIGTGGAYEQYF. V and J are TRBV6-5 and TRBJ2-7; 11 bases agree with TRBD1. The germline gives CDR1 MNHEY, CDR2 SVGAGI. The V segment lost 7 bases and the J segment 2 bases; nucleotides outside the gene matches: 7. This CDR3 contains 15 residues.

The chain combines TRBV12-2 with TRBJ2-7; the tabulated D call, TRBD1, remains unverified against the DNA. TRBV12-2 is assigned pseudogene status. CDR3 size: 18 residues. CDR3 region: CASRLGSRHKGLTYEQYF. The CDR3 region has the DNA TGTGCAAGTCGCTTAGGCTCCAGACACAAAGGTCTTACCTACGAGCAGTACTTC.

This clone appeared a single time. The rearrangement joins TRBV7-9 to TRBJ2-7, with 8 bases that match TRBD1. The V and J ends lost 4 bases and 6 bases, in that order; junction bases with no gene match: 11. Germline loops: CDR1 SEHNR, CDR2 FQNEAQ (reference sequence). The CDR3 sequence is 15 residues long. The CDR3 DNA is TGTGCCAGCAGCTCCCAACGACAGGGGTGGTTCGAGCAGTACTTC. Translated: CASSSQRQGWFEQYF.

The genes are TRBV12-1 and TRBJ2-7; the D call of TRBD1 is as the table states it, not checked on the DNA. TRBV12-1 is annotated as a pseudogene. CDR3 length equals 15 residues. This CDR3 is CASSSVRGISYEQYF. The CDR3, as DNA: TGTGCCAGCAGCTCAGTAAGGGGTATCTCCTACGAGCAGTACTTC.

The CDR3 coding sequence is TGCGCCAGCAGCTTGAACGTAGCGGGGCAAGAGACCCAGTACTTC. It codes for CASSLNVAGQETQYF. The chain combines TRBV5-1 with TRBJ2-5, with TRBD2 matching 8 bases. The CDR3 length is 15 residues. Losses at the gene ends were 1 base for V and 2 bases for J; bases not matched to a gene: 4. Germline values: CDR1 SGHRS, CDR2 YFSETQ.

The chain carries TRBV7-9 and TRBJ1-5; 7 nucleotides match TRBD1. CDR3 length equals 16 residues. Germline CDR1 reads SEHNR; CDR2 reads FQNEAQ (reference sequence). The V and J ends lost 5 bases and 8 bases, in that order; junction bases with no gene match: 15. CDR3 bases: TGTGCCAGCAGCCTCCGGACAGGCCCCGGTTTGGAGCCCCAGCATTTT. Translated, it gives CASSLRTGPGLEPQHF.

The V gene is TRBV6-5, the J gene TRBJ2-7; D unresolved. V was pared by 6 bases and J by 2 bases, with 14 bases between. The length of the CDR3 is 14 residues. Germline lookup yields CDR1 MNHEY and CDR2 SVGAGI. The CDR3: CASRYLKWPYEQYF. CDR3 sequence (DNA): TGTGCCAGCAGATACCTCAAGTGGCCCTACGAGCAGTACTTC.

This clone was recorded a few times. V usage is TRBV6-4 and J usage is TRBJ2-1, with 12 bases lining up with TRBD2. CDR3 length: 15 residues. The V gene's germline CDR1 is MRHNA and CDR2 SNTAGT. The V and J ends lost 5 bases and 3 bases, in that order; junction bases with no gene match: 2. As DNA, the CDR3 is TGTGCCAGCAGTCCACTAGCGGGAGGCTACAATGAGCAGTTCTTC. It translates to CASSPLAGGYNEQFF.

This CDR3 is CASSLLRGGGETQYF. CDR3 sequence (DNA): TGTGCCAGCAGTTTATTACGGGGAGGGGGAGAGACCCAGTACTTC. The chain combines TRBV27 with TRBJ2-5, with D perhaps TRBD2 (7 bases). The germline V gene has CDR1 MNHEY and CDR2 SMNVEV (reference sequence). V was shortened by 1 base and J by 4 bases, with 13 bases between the two germline ends. There are 15 residues in the CDR3.

This chain links TRBV5-4 with TRBJ2-7; maybe TRBD1 (5 bases). Per the germline V gene, CDR1 is SGHNT and CDR2 is YYREEE (reference sequence). Deletions cut 4 bases from V and 5 bases from J, with 13 bases between. This CDR3 comprises 13 residues. The chain's CDR3 is CASSRSLQDEQYF. In nucleotides, the CDR3 is TGTGCCAGCAGCCGCTCACTACAGGACGAGCAGTACTTC.

This clone has a single count. The chain recombines TRBV5-1 with TRBJ2-5, with a weak D call TRBD1 (6 bases). The CDR3 contains 14 residues. Deletions cut 4 bases from V and 1 base from J, with 11 bases between. The germline gives CDR1 SGHRS, CDR2 YFSETQ. In DNA, the CDR3 is TGCGCCAGCAGCCATGGACAGTCCCAAGAGACCCAGTACTTC. As protein: CASSHGQSQETQYF.

The rearrangement uses TRBV23-1 and TRBJ2-5, with 9 bases aligning to TRBD2. TRBV23-1 is an ORF, with its function uncertain. J was trimmed by 1 base and V by 1 base; bases with no gene match: 7. The CDR3 length is 17 residues. CDR3 nucleotide sequence: TGCGCCAGCAGTCAATTCCGCGGGGGGGGGCGCCAAGAGACCCAGTACTTC. Residues: CASSQFRGGGRQETQYF.

The chain uses TRBV7-9 and TRBJ2-2, with a weak D call TRBD2 (6 bases). Trimming stripped 0 bases from V and 4 bases from J, with 18 bases between. Per germline, CDR1 SEHNR and CDR2 FQNEAQ (reference sequence). The CDR3 loop spans 18 amino acids. The CDR3 bases are TGTGCCAGCAGCTTAGCGGGACCCGACTCCGGGAGCACCGGGGAGCTGTTTTTT. This gives the protein CASSLAGPDSGSTGELFF.

This clone was detected only once. The rearrangement joins TRBV15 to TRBJ1-4; 7 bases agree with TRBD1. CDR3 length: 16 residues. The junction had 7 bases not matched to a gene; V was cut back by 1 base and J by 5 bases. The V gene's germline CDR1 is LNHNV and CDR2 YYDKDF (reference sequence). DNA for the CDR3: TGTGCCACCAGCAGAGGTCCGGGACAGCCAAATGAAAAACTGTTTTTT. As protein: CATSRGPGQPNEKLFF.

This chain joins TRBV9 and TRBJ1-1; 7 nucleotides align to TRBD1. The CDR3 has 14 amino acids. V lost 1 base, J lost 2 bases, and 2 bases stayed unmatched. CDR1 and CDR2 (germline): SGDLS, YYNGEE. In DNA, the CDR3 is TGTGCCAGCAGCGTACGAGGGGGCAACACTGAAGCTTTCTTT. This gives the protein CASSVRGGNTEAFF.

The V and J genes are TRBV11-2 and TRBJ2-2; 11 nucleotides match TRBD2. CDR1 SGHAT and CDR2 FQNNGV come from the germline V gene. The CDR3 covers 18 residues. V lost 3 bases to trimming and J lost 8 bases; unmatched junction nucleotides: 14. The DNA of the CDR3 is TGTGCCAGCAGCTTGCTGGGCCTAGCGGGGGGCACCGGAGGGGAGCTGTTTTTT. This sequence encodes CASSLLGLAGGTGGELFF.

The genes are TRBV27 and TRBJ1-4, with TRBD1 matching 9 bases. With V trimmed by 4 bases and J by 4 bases, 10 bases remained unmatched. Germline loops: CDR1 MNHEY, CDR2 SMNVEV (reference sequence). The CDR3 contains 17 residues. The chain's CDR3 is CASSSPTGGAGNEKLFF. The DNA for the CDR3 is TGTGCCAGCAGTTCCCCGACAGGGGGAGCTGGTAATGAAAAACTGTTTTTT. The variable domain in full, completed from reference TRBV27 and TRBJ1-4, reads EAQVTQNPRYLITVTGKKLTVTCSQNMNHEYMSWYRQDPGLGLRQIYYSMNVEVTDKGDVPEGYKVSRKEKRNFPLILESPSPNQTSLYFCASSSPTGGAGNEKLFFGSGTQLSVL.

The J gene is TRBJ1-2, the V gene TRBV30, with D possibly being TRBD1 (6 bases). The V end lost 2 bases, the J end lost 7 bases, and 20 bases lay between the germline ends. Looked up from germline, CDR1 is GTSNPN and CDR2 is SVGIG (reference sequence). The CDR3 is 15 amino acids. The CDR3, as DNA: TGTGCCTGGAGTATGGGGGCAGGGCTACGGAGTGGCTACACCTTC. Protein product: CAWSMGAGLRSGYTF.

The chain has TRBV19 and TRBJ2-3, with 10 bases fitting TRBD1. The CDR3 extends over 13 amino acids. Germline loops: CDR1 LNHDA, CDR2 SQIVND (reference sequence). Germline trimming cut 9 bases from V and 4 bases from J; bases unmatched to any gene: 4. CDR3 sequence reads: CASRDRGADTQYF. The CDR3 region has the DNA TGTGCCAGCCGGGACAGGGGAGCAGATACGCAGTATTTT.

The chain carries TRBV27 and TRBJ1-1; a possible D gene is TRBD1 (5 bases). The CDR3 is 13 residues long. Trimming removed 3 bases from V and 2 bases from J, with 7 bases in between. Germline V gene lookup returns CDR1 MNHEY and CDR2 SMNVEV (reference sequence). The chain's CDR3 is CASSLGLNTEAFF. The CDR3 DNA is TGTGCCAGCAGTTTGGGACTTAACACTGAAGCTTTCTTT.